The entry below gives a single T cell receptor (beta chain) sequence along with its context. V shed 5 bases and J shed 0 bases, with 8 bases lying between them. The CDR3 spans 14 residues. Germline loops: CDR1 MDHEN, CDR2 SYDVKM. The data derive from a study of blood T cell repertoires in COVID-19. TCRdb's table, derived via immunoSEQ multiplex PCR, lists solely in-frame clones and lacks some. The sample has 250,000 or so clones, approximately 90% seen once. V usage is TRBV28 and J usage is TRBJ1-5; D gene uncertain. The TCR originated in a woman in her twenties or thirties with acute COVID-19. Material for sequencing was PBMCs or T cells enriched from blood (not recorded which). The CDR3: CASSPHYSNQPQHF. The DNA of the CDR3 is TGTGCCAGCAGTCCCCACTATAGCAATCAGCCCCAGCATTTT.